This T cell receptor (beta chain) was found in a study of vaccination and CD4 T cells after COVID-19. About the study: Overlapping SARS-CoV-2, HCoV-NL63, HCoV-OC43 and HCoV-229E spike peptides were used to stimulate cells.

To note about this clonotype: What it recognizes is unknown.

The CDR3 length is 13 residues. CDR1 MDHEN and CDR2 SYDVKM come from the germline V gene. The V and J ends lost 5 bases and 2 bases respectively, with 7 bases between them. Specified treatment: roughly 10-day PBMC culture with coronavirus spike peptide pools or control peptides (ViraFEST assay). The collection of CD4+ T cells from the unexposed donor took place before the COVID-19 pandemic (2011-2018). ViraFEST used peptide pools to expand antigen-specific T cells and subsequently sequenced their TCRs. Available cell numbers determined whether unexposed-donor CD4+ T cells were probed with SARS-CoV-2 S/N and four cold-coronavirus spikes. Sequence data for DNA of cultured CD4+ T cells were generated by the Oncomine TCR Beta short-read assay. The genomic DNA was obtained from cultured CD4+ T cells by extraction with the QIAamp micro DNA kit. TCRdb processed the PCR reads anew with MiXCR; each CDR3 protein has one entry. The sample has some 10,000 distinct CDR3 sequences, approximately 32% seen once.

Overall study findings and caveats: In convalescent patients, a median about 90% of reactive clones appeared only post-vaccination.

V and J are TRBV28 and TRBJ1-5; D gene unclear. Sequencing used CD4+ T cells from blood, cultured in vitro. The receptor was isolated from a human donor in good health. CDR3: CASSTWGNQPQHF. CDR3 sequence (DNA): TGTGCCAGCAGTACATGGGGCAATCAGCCCCAGCATTTT. Full variable domain (missing parts from reference TRBV28 and TRBJ1-5): DVKVTQSSRYLVKRTGEKVFLECVQDMDHENMFWYRQDPGLGLRLIYFSYDVKMKEKGDIPEGYSVSREKKERFSLILESASTNQTSMYLCASSTWGNQPQHFGDGTRLSIL.